Below are 25 T cell receptor beta chains sequenced from a single sample in a study of blood T cell repertoires in COVID-19. TCRdb keeps only in-frame clones here, not all; method: immunoSEQ multiplex PCR. The table has about 150,000 clones, roughly 82% seen once. Sequenced sample: peripheral blood. These TCRs come from a human donor in a cohort sampled during active COVID-19.

The chain couples TRBV29-1 to TRBJ1-1; 9 bases align to TRBD1. Germline V gene sequence: CDR1 SQVTM, CDR2 ANQGSEA. The V gene end was trimmed by 6 bases and the J gene end by 4 bases; junction bases not matched to a gene: 15. This CDR3 region has 16 residues. The CDR3 bases are TGCAGCGTGGCTCCGGTCGGGGACAGGGCTTTCACTGAAGCTTTCTTT. Protein product: CSVAPVGDRAFTEAFF.

This clone was detected a few times. The V call is TRBV15, the J call TRBJ1-3, with no clear D. The CDR3 runs 12 residues. Trimming shortened V by 8 bases and J by 4 bases, and 9 bases separated the two germline ends. Germline V gene data show CDR1 as LNHNV and CDR2 as YYDKDF (reference sequence). Written as DNA, the CDR3 is TGTGCCACCCAGGATGCAGGAAACACCATATATTTT. Translation: CATQDAGNTIYF.

The rearrangement uses TRBV2 and TRBJ1-2; D is perhaps TRBD1 (6 bases). The CDR3 has 15 residues. V gave up 7 bases and J gave up 8 bases, with 23 bases separating them. Germline values: CDR1 SNHLY, CDR2 FYNNEI. Here the CDR3 reads CASTQQGGGLGGYTF. The DNA for the CDR3 is TGTGCCAGCACACAACAAGGGGGGGGGCTCGGCGGCTACACCTTC.

In its sample, this clone was seen a few times. The chain employs TRBV19 and TRBJ2-2; 8 bases line up with TRBD2. This CDR3 region has 15 residues. Germline V gene data show CDR1 as LNHDA and CDR2 as SQIVND (reference sequence). The junction had 5 bases not matched to a gene; V was cut back by 8 bases and J by 0 bases. The CDR3 here is CASGPGGANTGELFF. DNA of the CDR3: TGTGCCAGTGGCCCGGGGGGGGCGAACACCGGGGAGCTGTTTTTT.

The V gene is TRBV29-1, the J gene TRBJ2-1, with D unresolved. Germline V CDR1 and CDR2: SQVTM, ANQGSEA. The CDR3 runs 12 residues. V shed 4 bases and J shed 4 bases, with 8 bases lying between them. The CDR3 spells CSVGAVYNEQFF. CDR3 DNA sequence: TGCAGCGTTGGGGCAGTGTACAATGAGCAGTTCTTC.

The rearrangement joins TRBV7-9 to TRBJ2-7; perhaps TRBD2 as D (6 bases). This CDR3 contains 14 residues. Looked up from germline, CDR1 is SEHNR and CDR2 is FQNEAQ (reference sequence). The V and J ends lost 4 bases and 0 bases respectively, with 10 bases between them. The CDR3 region is CASSSGRSSYEQYF. The CDR3 region has the DNA TGTGCCAGCAGCTCGGGGAGGAGCTCCTACGAGCAGTACTTC.

The sample holds one count of this clone. V and J are TRBV5-1 and TRBJ1-2, with D unclear. The CDR3 covers 13 residues. Per germline, CDR1 SGHRS and CDR2 YFSETQ. Trimming removed 0 bases at V and 2 bases at J, with 5 bases between. The CDR3 is CASSLAENYGYTF. CDR3 bases: TGCGCCAGCAGCTTGGCCGAGAACTATGGCTACACCTTC.

The CDR3 protein is CASSYTQGVYGYTF. The CDR3 DNA reads TGTGCCAGCAGCTATACACAGGGAGTGTATGGCTACACCTTC. The chain employs TRBV6-5 and TRBJ1-2; tentatively, D is TRBD1 (6 bases). The CDR3 runs to 14 residues. V was shortened by 6 bases and J by 5 bases, with 16 bases between the two germline ends. Germline CDR1 reads MNHEY; CDR2 reads SVGAGI.

The CDR3 protein is CASRTTGYSQHRYTF. CDR3 nucleotides: TGTGCCAGCAGAACCACAGGGTACTCCCAACACCGCTACACCTTC. The chain combines TRBV6-5 with TRBJ1-2; tentatively, D is TRBD1 (6 bases). Looked up from germline, CDR1 is MNHEY and CDR2 is SVGAGI. This CDR3 is 15 amino acids long. V lost 6 bases and J lost 9, with 23 bases in between.

J is TRBJ2-5 and V is TRBV6-1, with D hard to call. Trimming shortened V by 0 bases and J by 2 bases, and 10 bases separated the two germline ends. Germline V gene lookup returns CDR1 MNHNS and CDR2 SASEGT. The length of the CDR3 is 15 residues. CDR3 region: CASSEALTFQETQYF. The CDR3 DNA reads TGTGCCAGCAGTGAAGCGCTTACTTTTCAAGAGACCCAGTACTTC.

V gene TRBV7-3 combines with J gene TRBJ2-3; no clear D gene. This CDR3 is 13 amino acids long. Germline lookup yields CDR1 SGHTA and CDR2 FQGTGA. V gave up 2 bases and J gave up 0 bases, with 3 bases separating them. DNA for the CDR3: TGTGCCAGCAGCTTATATAGCACAGATACGCAGTATTTT. Protein product: CASSLYSTDTQYF.

The V gene is TRBV6-6, the J gene TRBJ1-1; 9 nucleotides line up with TRBD1. CDR1 MNHNY and CDR2 SVGAGI come from the germline V gene (reference sequence). The V gene end was trimmed by 6 bases and the J gene end by 1 base; junction bases not matched to a gene: 6. CDR3 length: 15 residues. In DNA, the CDR3 is TGTGCCAGCAGACTGTCGGGACAGGGGAACACTGAAGCTTTCTTT. This translates into CASRLSGQGNTEAFF.

This clone was seen only a few times. This chain uses TRBV5-1 with TRBJ1-1, with D perhaps TRBD1 (6 bases). This CDR3 has 15 amino acids. The germline V gene encodes CDR1 SGHRS and CDR2 YFSETQ. The ends were cut back, 4 bases at V and 1 base at J, with 14 bases in the middle. CDR3 bases: TGCGCCAGCAGCATACTGGACAGAGAGAACACTGAAGCTTTCTTT. Translation gives CASSILDRENTEAFF.

This clone appeared a single time. CDR3 sequence reads: CASKTGTGGQETQYF. The CDR3 coding sequence is TGTGCCAGCAAAACCGGGACAGGGGGCCAAGAGACCCAGTACTTC. The genes are TRBV2 and TRBJ2-5; 11 bases fit TRBD1. This CDR3 is 15 amino acids long. Per germline, CDR1 SNHLY and CDR2 FYNNEI. Losses at the gene ends were 7 bases for V and 1 base for J; bases not matched to a gene: 5.

This rearrangement joins TRBV19 to TRBJ2-5; 15 nucleotides agree with TRBD2. The CDR3 totals 16 residues. Germline V gives CDR1 LNHDA, CDR2 SQIVND (reference sequence). J lost 5 bases, V lost 6 bases, and 7 bases had no gene match. This CDR3 reads CASSRTSGGALETQYF. DNA of the CDR3: TGTGCCAGTAGCCGGACTAGCGGGGGGGCCTTGGAGACCCAGTACTTC.

This chain links TRBV25-1 with TRBJ1-5; D call uncertain. The V gene lost 2 bases and the J gene lost 4 bases, with 6 bases spanning the gap. This CDR3 is built from 13 residues. CDR1 is MGHDK and CDR2 is SYGVNS in the germline V gene. CDR3 nucleotide sequence: TGTGCCAGCAGTGAAGAGTCAAATCAGCCCCAGCATTTT. Residues: CASSEESNQPQHF.

This rearrangement joins TRBV27 to TRBJ2-1; D is unresolved. Germline-derived CDR1 and CDR2 are MNHEY and SMNVEV (reference sequence). The germline V and J ends were trimmed by 6 bases and 1 base, with 16 bases remaining between them. This CDR3 has 16 residues. Here the CDR3 reads CASSPAGRQSYNEQFF. The CDR3 DNA follows: TGTGCCAGCAGCCCAGCAGGTCGGCAGTCCTACAATGAGCAGTTCTTC.

This clone was detected once. This chain uses TRBV7-8 with TRBJ1-3; D possibly corresponds to TRBD1 (5 bases). The CDR3 consists of 15 residues. In germline, CDR1 is SGHVS, CDR2 FQNEAQ. Trimming pared 5 bases from V and 2 bases from J, leaving 13 bases between. The chain's CDR3 is CASSRLRGAGNTIYF. DNA of the CDR3: TGTGCCAGCAGCCGTCTAAGGGGCGCTGGAAACACCATATATTTT.

V usage is TRBV2 and J usage is TRBJ2-5; the match to TRBD2 covers 9 bases. Germline CDR1 SNHLY, CDR2 FYNNEI. The CDR3 has 14 residues. V was pared by 6 bases and J by 1 base, with 3 bases of the junction left unmatched. The CDR3 spells CASRVTSGQETQYF. CDR3 in DNA: TGTGCCAGCAGGGTGACTAGCGGCCAAGAGACCCAGTACTTC. The full variable domain, its missing parts supplied by reference TRBV2 and TRBJ2-5, is EPEVTQTPSHQVTQMGQEVILRCVPISNHLYFYWYRQILGQKVEFLVSFYNNEISEKSEIFDDQFSVERPDGSNFTLKIRSTKLEDSAMYFCASRVTSGQETQYFGPGTRLLVL.

This chain links TRBV4-2 with TRBJ2-2; 7 bases line up with TRBD2. Trimming removed 2 bases from V and 7 bases from J; junction bases left unmatched: 10. Germline-derived CDR1 and CDR2 are LGHNA and YNFKEQ. The CDR3 loop spans 16 amino acids. The CDR3 nucleotides read TGTGCCAGCAGCCAAAGGGCGGGACTAAGTTTCGGGGAGCTGTTTTTT. Amino acid sequence: CASSQRAGLSFGELFF.

The chain links TRBV4-1 to TRBJ2-5; TRBD2 aligns across 10 bases. J was trimmed by 0 bases and V by 2 bases; bases with no gene match: 9. The CDR3 sequence is 18 residues long. The germline V gene has CDR1 MGHRA and CDR2 YSYEKL. The CDR3 sequence is CASSQMMELAGYQETQYF. CDR3 sequence (DNA): TGCGCCAGCAGCCAAATGATGGAACTAGCGGGGTACCAAGAGACCCAGTACTTC.

J is TRBJ2-2 and V is TRBV9; no definite D call. The CDR3 covers 14 residues. CDR1 and CDR2 (germline): SGDLS, YYNGEE. The V end lost 7 bases, the J end lost 0 bases, and 10 bases lay between the germline ends. The CDR3 nucleotides read TGTGCCAGCGGCGGTGGAGCGAACACCGGGGAGCTGTTTTTT. This sequence encodes CASGGGANTGELFF.

This clone was picked up a small number of times. The CDR3 coding sequence is TGTGCCAGCAGCCAAGAAATACAGGGAGCGGAGAAACTGTTTTTT. It translates to CASSQEIQGAEKLFF. The rearrangement uses TRBV4-2 and TRBJ1-4; D possibly corresponds to TRBD1 (6 bases). CDR3 length equals 15 residues. Trimming left V 0 bases short and J 11 bases short, with 16 bases between. Germline V gene lookup returns CDR1 LGHNA and CDR2 YNFKEQ.

V is TRBV4-2 and J is TRBJ2-3, with 12 bases lining up with TRBD2. This CDR3 contains 17 residues. V was pared by 3 bases and J by 1 base, with 5 bases of the junction left unmatched. The V gene's germline CDR1 is LGHNA and CDR2 YNFKEQ. The CDR3 DNA sequence: TGTGCCAGCAGCCAGAGACTAGCGGGGGACGGCACAGATACGCAGTATTTT. This translates into CASSQRLAGDGTDTQYF.

This clone was seen just once. The chain's CDR3 is CASSLWTEYEQYV. In nucleotides, the CDR3 is TGTGCCAGCAGCTTATGGACAGAATACGAGCAGTACGTC. The chain is built from TRBV11-2 and TRBJ2-7, with TRBD1 as a possible D gene (6 bases). V lost 2 bases and J lost 4, with 9 bases in between. This CDR3 spans 13 amino acids. The germline CDR1 and CDR2 sequences are SGHAT and FQNNGV.